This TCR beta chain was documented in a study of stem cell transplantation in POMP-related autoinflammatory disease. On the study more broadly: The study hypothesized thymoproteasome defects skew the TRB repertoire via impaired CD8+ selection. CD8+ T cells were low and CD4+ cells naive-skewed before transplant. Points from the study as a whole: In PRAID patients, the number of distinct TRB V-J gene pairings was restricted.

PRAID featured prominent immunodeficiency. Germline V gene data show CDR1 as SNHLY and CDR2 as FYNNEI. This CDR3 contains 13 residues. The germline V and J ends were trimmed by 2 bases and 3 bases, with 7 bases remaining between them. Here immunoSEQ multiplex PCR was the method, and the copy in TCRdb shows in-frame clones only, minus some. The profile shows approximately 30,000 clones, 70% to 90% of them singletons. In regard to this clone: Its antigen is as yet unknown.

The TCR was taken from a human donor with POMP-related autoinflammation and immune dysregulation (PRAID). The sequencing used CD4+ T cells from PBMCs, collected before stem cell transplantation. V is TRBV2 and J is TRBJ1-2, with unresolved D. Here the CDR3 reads CASSESPDYGYTF. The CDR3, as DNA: TGTGCCAGCAGTGAAAGCCCAGACTATGGCTACACCTTC.